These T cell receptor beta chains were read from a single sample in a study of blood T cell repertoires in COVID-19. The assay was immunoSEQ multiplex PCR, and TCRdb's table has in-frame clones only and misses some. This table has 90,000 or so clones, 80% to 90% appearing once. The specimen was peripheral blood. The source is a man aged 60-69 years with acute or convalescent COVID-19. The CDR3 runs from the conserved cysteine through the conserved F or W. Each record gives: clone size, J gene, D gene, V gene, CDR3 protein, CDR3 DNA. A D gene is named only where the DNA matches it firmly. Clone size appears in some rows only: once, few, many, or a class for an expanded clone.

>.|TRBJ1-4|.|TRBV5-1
CASSPLGGKGEKLFF
TGCGCCAGCAGCCCACTCGGGGGAAAGGGTGAAAAACTGTTTTTT
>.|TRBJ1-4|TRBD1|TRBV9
CASSVVPGGSGGLFF
TGTGCCAGCAGCGTAGTCCCAGGGGGCTCTGGTGGACTGTTTTTT
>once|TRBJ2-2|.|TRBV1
CTSSPLRSTGELFF
TGCACCAGCAGCCCCCTTCGGTCCACCGGGGAGCTGTTTTTT
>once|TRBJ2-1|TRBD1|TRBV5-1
CASSLGDSYNEQFF
TGCGCCAGCAGCTTGGGGGACAGCTACAATGAGCAGTTCTTC
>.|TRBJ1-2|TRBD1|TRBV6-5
CASSYSVGGDLYGYTF
TGTGCCAGCAGTTACTCGGTAGGGGGCGACCTCTATGGCTACACCTTC
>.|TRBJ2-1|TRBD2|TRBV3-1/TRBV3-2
CASSPRSGGFSYNEQFF
TGTGCCAGCAGCCCTCGCAGCGGGGGTTTCTCCTACAATGAGCAGTTCTTC
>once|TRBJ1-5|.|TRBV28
CASSPTLGQPQHF
TGTGCCAGCAGTCCGACATTAGGTCAGCCCCAGCATTTT
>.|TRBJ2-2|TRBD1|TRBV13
CASSPKKKTGPGELFF
TGTGCCAGCAGCCCAAAAAAGAAGACAGGGCCCGGGGAGCTGTTTTTT
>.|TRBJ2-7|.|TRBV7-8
CASSLALSSYEQYF
TGTGCCAGCAGCTTAGCCCTTAGCTCCTACGAGCAGTACTTC
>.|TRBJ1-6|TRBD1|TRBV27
CASSPPTGGSPLHF
TGTGCCAGCAGTCCACCGACAGGGGGCTCACCCCTCCACTTT
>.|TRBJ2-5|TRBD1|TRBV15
CATSPRTGVETQYF
TGTGCCACCAGCCCTCGGACAGGCGTGGAGACCCAGTACTTC
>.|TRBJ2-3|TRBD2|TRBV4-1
CASSQGRTSGSLDTQYF
TGCGCCAGCAGCCAAGGACGGACTAGCGGGAGTTTGGATACGCAGTATTTT
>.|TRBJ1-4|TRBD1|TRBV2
CASSRPGTGDEKLFF
TGTGCCAGCTCCCGACCCGGGACAGGAGATGAAAAACTGTTTTTT
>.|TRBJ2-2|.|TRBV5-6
CASSLRTVVIGELFF
TGTGCCAGCAGCCTCCGGACAGTGGTTATCGGGGAGCTGTTTTTT
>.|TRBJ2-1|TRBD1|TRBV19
CASSSGTGGGYEQFF
TGTGCCAGTAGTTCCGGGACAGGGGGTGGCTATGAGCAGTTCTTC
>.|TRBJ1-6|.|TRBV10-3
CAISEGDDAGSRSPLHF
TGTGCCATCAGTGAAGGTGACGACGCAGGGTCGCGTTCACCCCTCCACTTT
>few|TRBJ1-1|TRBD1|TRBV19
CASSIEGGLGTMNTEAFF
TGTGCCAGTAGTATAGAAGGGGGCCTTGGCACCATGAACACTGAAGCTTTCTTT
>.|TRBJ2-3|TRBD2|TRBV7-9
CASSTSTLAGAADTQYF
TGTGCCAGCAGCACCTCGACACTAGCGGGGGCAGCAGATACGCAGTATTTT
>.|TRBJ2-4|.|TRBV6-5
CASSLQDRDIQYF
TGTGCCAGCAGCCTACAGGATAGGGACATTCAGTACTTC
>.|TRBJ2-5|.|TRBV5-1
CASSLVADRQETQYF
TGCGCCAGCAGCTTGGTCGCTGACAGGCAAGAGACCCAGTACTTC
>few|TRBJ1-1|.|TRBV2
CASSDRVYTEAFF
TGTGCCAGCAGTGACAGGGTGTACACTGAAGCTTTCTTT
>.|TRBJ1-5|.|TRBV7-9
CASSLAGQFGNQPQHF
TGTGCCAGCAGCTTAGCGGGACAATTCGGCAATCAGCCCCAGCATTTT
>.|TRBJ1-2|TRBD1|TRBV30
CAWRPGSTGVYGYTF
TGTGCCTGGAGGCCAGGATCGACAGGGGTCTATGGCTACACCTTC
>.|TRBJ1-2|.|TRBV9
CASSPRGGGVGYGYTF
TGTGCCAGCAGCCCCCGTGGGGGGGGCGTAGGCTATGGCTACACCTTC
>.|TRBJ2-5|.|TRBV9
CASSTRTNGSPQYF
TGTGCCAGCAGCACTCGGACAAACGGTAGTCCCCAGTACTTC
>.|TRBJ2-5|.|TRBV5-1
CASSPSRGGGQETQYF
TGCGCCAGCAGCCCTAGTCGGGGAGGGGGCCAAGAGACCCAGTACTTC
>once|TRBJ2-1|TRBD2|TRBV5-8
CASKYGGLAFNEQFF
TGTGCCAGCAAGTACGGGGGACTAGCGTTCAATGAGCAGTTCTTC
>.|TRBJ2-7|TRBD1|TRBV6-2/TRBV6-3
CASSQSLRTGGYEQYF
TGTGCCAGCAGTCAAAGCCTCCGGACAGGGGGCTACGAGCAGTACTTC
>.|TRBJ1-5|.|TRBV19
CASSPPAGKGQPQHF
TGTGCCAGTAGTCCCCCCGCAGGGAAGGGTCAGCCCCAGCATTTT
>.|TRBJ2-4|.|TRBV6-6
CASSYSTDAKNIQYF
TGTGCCAGCAGTTACTCGACAGACGCCAAAAACATTCAGTACTTC
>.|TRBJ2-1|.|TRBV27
CASSLTGAYNEQFF
TGTGCCAGCAGTTTAACCGGGGCCTACAATGAGCAGTTCTTC
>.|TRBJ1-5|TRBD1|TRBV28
CASSLQGARNQPQHF
TGTGCCAGCAGCTTACAGGGGGCTCGCAATCAGCCCCAGCATTTT
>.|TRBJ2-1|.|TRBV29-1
CSVCPGGSGEEQFF
TGCAGCGTTTGCCCGGGGGGCTCCGGAGAAGAGCAGTTCTTC
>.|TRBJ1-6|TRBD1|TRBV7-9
CASSTYNGQGRSPLHF
TGTGCCAGCAGCACGTACAATGGACAGGGGCGTTCACCCCTCCACTTT
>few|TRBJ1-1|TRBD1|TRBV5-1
CASSTGPNRGRYTEAFF
TGCGCCAGCAGCACAGGTCCTAACAGGGGGCGTTACACTGAAGCTTTCTTT
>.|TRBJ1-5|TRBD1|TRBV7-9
CASSSRDSHQPQHF
TGTGCCAGCAGCTCAAGGGACAGCCATCAGCCCCAGCATTTT
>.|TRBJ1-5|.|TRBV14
CASSQQGLHQPQHF
TGTGCCAGCAGCCAACAGGGGTTGCATCAGCCCCAGCATTTT
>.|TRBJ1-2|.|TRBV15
CATSSDIYGYTF
TGTGCCACCAGCAGCGACATCTATGGCTACACCTTC
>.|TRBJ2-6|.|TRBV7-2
CASSLGSGIGGANVLTF
TGTGCCAGCAGCTTAGGCTCCGGGATAGGTGGGGCCAACGTCCTGACTTTC
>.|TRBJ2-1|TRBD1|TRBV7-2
CASSRRQGTYNEQFF
TGTGCCAGCAGTCGCAGACAGGGCACCTACAATGAGCAGTTCTTC
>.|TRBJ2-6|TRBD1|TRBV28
CASSPISGQSSGANVLTF
TGTGCCAGCAGTCCGATTTCGGGACAGTCCTCTGGGGCCAACGTCCTGACTTTC
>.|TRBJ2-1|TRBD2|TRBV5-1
CASSLGYLSGTGGRAEQFF
TGCGCCAGCAGCTTGGGCTACCTCTCCGGGACGGGGGGACGCGCGGAGCAGTTCTTC
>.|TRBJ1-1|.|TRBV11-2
CASKLLRNTEAFF
TGTGCCAGCAAGCTCCTTCGGAACACTGAAGCTTTCTTT
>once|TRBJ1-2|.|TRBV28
CATSRQGYGYTF
TGTGCCACCAGTCGCCAGGGCTATGGCTACACCTTC
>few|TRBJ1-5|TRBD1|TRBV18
CASSQRQGTNSNQPQHF
TGTGCCAGCTCACAGAGACAGGGGACTAATAGCAATCAGCCCCAGCATTTT
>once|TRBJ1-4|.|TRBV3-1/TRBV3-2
CASSQGALREKLFF
TGTGCCAGCAGCCAAGGGGCCCTCCGGGAAAAACTGTTTTTT
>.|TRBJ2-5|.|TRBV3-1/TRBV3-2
CASSQVNAGGLMKTQYF
TGTGCCAGCAGCCAAGTCAACGCCGGGGGGCTTATGAAGACCCAGTACTTC